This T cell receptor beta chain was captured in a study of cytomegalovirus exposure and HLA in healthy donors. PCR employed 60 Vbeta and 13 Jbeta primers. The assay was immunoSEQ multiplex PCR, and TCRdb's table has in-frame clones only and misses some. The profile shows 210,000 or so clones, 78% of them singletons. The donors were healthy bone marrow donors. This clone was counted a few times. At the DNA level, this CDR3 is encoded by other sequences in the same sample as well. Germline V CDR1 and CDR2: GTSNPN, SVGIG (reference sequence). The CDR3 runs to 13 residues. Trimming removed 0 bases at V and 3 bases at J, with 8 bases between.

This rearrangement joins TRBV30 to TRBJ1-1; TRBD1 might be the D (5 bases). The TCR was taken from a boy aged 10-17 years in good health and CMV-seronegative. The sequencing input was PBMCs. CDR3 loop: CAWSVGGDTEAFF. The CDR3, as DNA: TGTGCCTGGAGTGTAGGAGGGGACACTGAAGCTTTCTTT.